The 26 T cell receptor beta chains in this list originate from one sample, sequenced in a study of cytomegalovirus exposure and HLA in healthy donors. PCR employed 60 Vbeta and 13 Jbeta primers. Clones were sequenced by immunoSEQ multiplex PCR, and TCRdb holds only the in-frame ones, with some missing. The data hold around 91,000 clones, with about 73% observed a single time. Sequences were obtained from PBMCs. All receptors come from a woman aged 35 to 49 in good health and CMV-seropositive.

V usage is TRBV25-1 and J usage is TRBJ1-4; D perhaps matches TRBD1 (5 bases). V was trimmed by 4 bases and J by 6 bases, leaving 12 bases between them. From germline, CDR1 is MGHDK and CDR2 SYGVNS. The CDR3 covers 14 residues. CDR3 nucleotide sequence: TGTGCCAGCAGTGTTGCAGGGTCCCATGAAAAACTGTTTTTT. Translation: CASSVAGSHEKLFF.

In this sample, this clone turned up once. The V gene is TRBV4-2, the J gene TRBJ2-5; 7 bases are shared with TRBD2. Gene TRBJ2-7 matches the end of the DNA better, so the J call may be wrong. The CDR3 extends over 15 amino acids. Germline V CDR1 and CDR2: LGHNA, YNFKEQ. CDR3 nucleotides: TGTGCCAGCAGCCAAGACTCTAGCGGAGTTGGCGAGCAGTACTTC. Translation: CASSQDSSGVGEQYF.

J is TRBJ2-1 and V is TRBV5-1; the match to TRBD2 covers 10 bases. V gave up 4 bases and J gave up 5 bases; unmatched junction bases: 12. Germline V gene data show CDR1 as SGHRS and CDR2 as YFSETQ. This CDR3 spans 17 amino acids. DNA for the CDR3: TGCGCCAGCAGCAAGACCACTAGCGGGGTGGGAAACAATGAGCAGTTCTTC. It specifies CASSKTTSGVGNNEQFF.

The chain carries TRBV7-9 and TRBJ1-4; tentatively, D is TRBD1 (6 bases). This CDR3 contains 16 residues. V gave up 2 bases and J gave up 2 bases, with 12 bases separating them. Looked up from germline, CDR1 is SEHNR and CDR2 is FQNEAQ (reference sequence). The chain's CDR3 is CASSLSRGGTNEKLFF. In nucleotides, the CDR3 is TGTGCCAGCAGCTTAAGCAGGGGTGGCACTAATGAAAAACTGTTTTTT.

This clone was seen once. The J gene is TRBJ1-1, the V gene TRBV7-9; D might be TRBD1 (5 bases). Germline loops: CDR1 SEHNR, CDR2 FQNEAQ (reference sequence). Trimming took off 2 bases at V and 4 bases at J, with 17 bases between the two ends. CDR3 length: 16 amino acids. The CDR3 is CASSLFFASQGTEAFF. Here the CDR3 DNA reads TGTGCCAGCAGCTTATTTTTTGCGAGTCAGGGCACTGAAGCTTTCTTT.

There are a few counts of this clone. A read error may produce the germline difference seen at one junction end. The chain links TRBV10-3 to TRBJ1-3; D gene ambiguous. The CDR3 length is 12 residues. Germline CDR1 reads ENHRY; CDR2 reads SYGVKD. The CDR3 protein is CAIGDSGNTIYF. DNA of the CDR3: TGTGCCATCGGTGATAGTGGAAACACCATATATTTT.

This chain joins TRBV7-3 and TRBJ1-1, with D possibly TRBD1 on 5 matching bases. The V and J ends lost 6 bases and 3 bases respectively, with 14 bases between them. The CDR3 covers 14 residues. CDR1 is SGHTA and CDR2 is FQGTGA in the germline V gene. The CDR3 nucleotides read TGTGCCAGCAGTGACGGGGGGGTGGACACTGAAGCTTTCTTT. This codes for CASSDGGVDTEAFF.

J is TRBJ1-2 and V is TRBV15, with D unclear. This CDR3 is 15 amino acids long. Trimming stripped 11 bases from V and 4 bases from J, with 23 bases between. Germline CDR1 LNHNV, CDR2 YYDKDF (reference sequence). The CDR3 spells CAASSDTSSSYGYTF. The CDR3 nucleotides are TGTGCCGCATCCTCAGACACCTCTTCAAGCTATGGCTACACCTTC.

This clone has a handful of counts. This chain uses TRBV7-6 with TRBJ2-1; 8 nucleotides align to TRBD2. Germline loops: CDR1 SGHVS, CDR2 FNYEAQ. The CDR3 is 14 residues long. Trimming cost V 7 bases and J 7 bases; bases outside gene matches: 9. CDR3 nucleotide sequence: TGTGCCAGCACAGGGTATCGCGGGAGGAATGAGCAGTTCTTC. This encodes CASTGYRGRNEQFF.

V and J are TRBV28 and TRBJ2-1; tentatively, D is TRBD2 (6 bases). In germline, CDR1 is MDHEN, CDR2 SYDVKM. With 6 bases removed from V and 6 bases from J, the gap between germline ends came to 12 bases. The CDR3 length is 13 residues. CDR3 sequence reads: CASRWDGGNEQFF. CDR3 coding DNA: TGTGCCAGCAGGTGGGACGGGGGCAATGAGCAGTTCTTC. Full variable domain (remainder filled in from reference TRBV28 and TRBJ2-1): DVKVTQSSRYLVKRTGEKVFLECVQDMDHENMFWYRQDPGLGLRLIYFSYDVKMKEKGDIPEGYSVSREKKERFSLILESASTNQTSMYLCASRWDGGNEQFFGPGTRLTVL.

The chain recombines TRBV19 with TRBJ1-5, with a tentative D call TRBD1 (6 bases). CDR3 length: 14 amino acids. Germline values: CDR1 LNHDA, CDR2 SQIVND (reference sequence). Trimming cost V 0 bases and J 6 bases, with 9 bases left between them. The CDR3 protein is CASSIDRGSQPQHF. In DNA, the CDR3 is TGTGCCAGTAGTATAGACAGGGGAAGTCAGCCCCAGCATTTT. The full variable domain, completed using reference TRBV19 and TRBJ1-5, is DGGITQSPKYLFRKEGQNVTLSCEQNLNHDAMYWYRQDPGQGLRLIYYSQIVNDFQKGDIAEGYSVSREKKESFPLTVTSAQKNPTAFYLCASSIDRGSQPQHFGDGTRLSIL.

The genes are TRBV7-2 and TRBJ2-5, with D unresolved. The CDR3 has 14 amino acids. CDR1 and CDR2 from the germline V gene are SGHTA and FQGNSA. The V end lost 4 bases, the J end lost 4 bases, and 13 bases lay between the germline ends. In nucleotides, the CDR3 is TGTGCCAGCAGCTCTCCGAGCAGGTTAGAGACCCAGTACTTC. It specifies CASSSPSRLETQYF.

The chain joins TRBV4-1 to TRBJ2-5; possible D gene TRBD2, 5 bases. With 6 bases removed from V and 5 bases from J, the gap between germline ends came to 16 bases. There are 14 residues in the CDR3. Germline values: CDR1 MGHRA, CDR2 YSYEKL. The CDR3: CASSPTREHETQYF. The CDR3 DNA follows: TGCGCCAGCAGTCCCACTAGAGAGCATGAGACCCAGTACTTC.

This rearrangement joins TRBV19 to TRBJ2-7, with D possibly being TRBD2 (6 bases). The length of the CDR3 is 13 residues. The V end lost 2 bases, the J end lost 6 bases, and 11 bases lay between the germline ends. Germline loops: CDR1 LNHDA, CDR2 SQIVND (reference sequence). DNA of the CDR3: TGTGCCAGTAGTATAACCCGGGGAGGCGAGCAGTACTTC. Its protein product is CASSITRGGEQYF.

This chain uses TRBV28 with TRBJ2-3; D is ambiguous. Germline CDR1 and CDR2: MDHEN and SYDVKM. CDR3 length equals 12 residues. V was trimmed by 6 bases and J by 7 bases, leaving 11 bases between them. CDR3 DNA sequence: TGTGCCAGCAGAGCTTCCGCGAATACGCAGTATTTT. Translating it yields CASRASANTQYF.

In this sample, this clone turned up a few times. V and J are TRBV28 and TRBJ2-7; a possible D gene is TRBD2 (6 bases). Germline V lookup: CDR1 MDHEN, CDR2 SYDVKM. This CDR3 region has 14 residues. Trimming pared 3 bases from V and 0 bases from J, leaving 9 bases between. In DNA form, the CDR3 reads TGTGCCAGCAGTTTGGGGGGTGGCTCCTACGAGCAGTACTTC. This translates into CASSLGGGSYEQYF.

As DNA, the CDR3 is TGTGCCAGCAGTTTGCGACGGACTAGCGACCAATACGAGCAGTACTTC. Protein: CASSLRRTSDQYEQYF. The V and J genes are TRBV27 and TRBJ2-7; 9 nucleotides align to TRBD2. From germline, CDR1 is MNHEY and CDR2 SMNVEV (reference sequence). Unmatched junction bases numbered 10, after V lost 3 bases and J lost 4 bases. The CDR3 sequence is 16 residues long.

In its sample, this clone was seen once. The DNA for the CDR3 is TGTGCCAGCAGGGTTGGGCCGCTGGGTGGCTACACCTTC. This translates into CASRVGPLGGYTF. The chain employs TRBV6-1 and TRBJ1-2; D uncertain. The CDR3 is made up of 13 amino acids. V was cut by 6 bases and J by 7 bases, with 15 bases left in between. Looked up from germline, CDR1 is MNHNS and CDR2 is SASEGT.

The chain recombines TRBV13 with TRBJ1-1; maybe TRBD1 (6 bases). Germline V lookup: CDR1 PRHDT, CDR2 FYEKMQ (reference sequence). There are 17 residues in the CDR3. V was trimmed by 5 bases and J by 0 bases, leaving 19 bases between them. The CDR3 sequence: CASSPVGWGPMNTEAFF. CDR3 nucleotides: TGTGCCAGCAGCCCAGTGGGGTGGGGGCCTATGAACACTGAAGCTTTCTTT.

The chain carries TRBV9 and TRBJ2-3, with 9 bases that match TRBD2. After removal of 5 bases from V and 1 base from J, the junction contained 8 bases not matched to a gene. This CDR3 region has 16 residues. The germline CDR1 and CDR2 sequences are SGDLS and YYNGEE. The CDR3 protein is CASSDSGSKGTDTQYF. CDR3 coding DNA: TGTGCCAGCAGTGATAGCGGGAGCAAAGGCACAGATACGCAGTATTTT.

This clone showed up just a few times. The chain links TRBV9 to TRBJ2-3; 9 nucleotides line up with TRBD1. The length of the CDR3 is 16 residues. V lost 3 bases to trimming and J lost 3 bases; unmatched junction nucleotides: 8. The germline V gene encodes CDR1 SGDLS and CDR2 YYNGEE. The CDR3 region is CASSARQGGPTDTQYF. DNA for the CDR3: TGTGCCAGCAGCGCCCGACAGGGGGGTCCGACAGATACGCAGTATTTT. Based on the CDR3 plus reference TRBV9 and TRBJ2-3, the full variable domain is DSGVTQTPKHLITATGQRVTLRCSPRSGDLSVYWYQQSLDQGLQFLIQYYNGEERAKGNILERFSAQQFPDLHSELNLSSLELGDSALYFCASSARQGGPTDTQYFGPGTRLTVL.

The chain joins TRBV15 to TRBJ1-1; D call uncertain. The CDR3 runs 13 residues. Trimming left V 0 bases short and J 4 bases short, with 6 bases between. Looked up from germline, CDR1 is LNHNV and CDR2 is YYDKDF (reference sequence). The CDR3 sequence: CATSRDQFTEAFF. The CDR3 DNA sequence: TGTGCCACCAGCAGAGACCAGTTCACTGAAGCTTTCTTT.

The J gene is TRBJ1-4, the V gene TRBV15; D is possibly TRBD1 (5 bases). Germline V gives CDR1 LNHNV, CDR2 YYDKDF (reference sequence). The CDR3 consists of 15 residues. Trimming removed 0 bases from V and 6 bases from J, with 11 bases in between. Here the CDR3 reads CATSRDRGRDEKLFF. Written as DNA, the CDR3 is TGTGCCACCAGCAGAGATCGCGGCAGGGATGAAAAACTGTTTTTT.

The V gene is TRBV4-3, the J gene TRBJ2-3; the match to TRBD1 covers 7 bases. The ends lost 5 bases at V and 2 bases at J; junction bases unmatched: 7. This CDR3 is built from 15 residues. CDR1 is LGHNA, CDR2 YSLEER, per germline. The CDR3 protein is CASSLSGQNTDTQYF. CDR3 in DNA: TGCGCCAGCAGCTTATCGGGACAGAACACAGATACGCAGTATTTT.

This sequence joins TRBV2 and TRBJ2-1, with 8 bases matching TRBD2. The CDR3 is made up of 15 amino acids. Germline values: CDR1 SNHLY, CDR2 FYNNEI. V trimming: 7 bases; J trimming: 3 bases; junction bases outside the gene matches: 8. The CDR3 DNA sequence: TGTGCCAGCAATCGGCTAGCGGGCATCTACAATGAGCAGTTCTTC. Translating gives CASNRLAGIYNEQFF.

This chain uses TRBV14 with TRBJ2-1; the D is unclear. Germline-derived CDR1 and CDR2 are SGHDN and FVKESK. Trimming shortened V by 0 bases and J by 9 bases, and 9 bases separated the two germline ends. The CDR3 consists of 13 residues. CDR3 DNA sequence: TGTGCCAGCAGCCAAGATTTGAGTGTTGAGCAGTTCTTC. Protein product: CASSQDLSVEQFF. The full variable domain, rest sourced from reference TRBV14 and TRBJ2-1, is EAGVTQFPSHSVIEKGQTVTLRCDPISGHDNLYWYRRVMGKEIKFLLHFVKESKQDESGMPNNRFLAERTGGTYSTLKVQPAELEDSGVYFCASSQDLSVEQFFGPGTRLTVL.